This record looks at one T cell receptor beta chain sequence and its context. This sample was included in a study of control samples from healthy donors and cancer patients. Trimming took 5 bases from V and 6 from J; bases not matched to a gene: 5. CDR1 is SEHNR and CDR2 is FQNEAQ in the germline V gene (reference sequence). The CDR3 totals 15 residues. Sequenced by immunoSEQ multiplex PCR; TCRdb stores in-frame clones only, minus some. The sample consists of more than 30,000 clones, 65% to 85% of them appearing once. The chain couples TRBV7-9 to TRBJ2-1, with 12 bases aligning to TRBD2. The sample consisted of PBMCs. This TCR came from a woman in her sixties with lung cancer. This CDR3 reads CASSQTSGGINEQFF. As DNA, the CDR3 is TGTGCCAGCAGCCAGACTAGCGGGGGAATCAATGAGCAGTTCTTC.